This T cell receptor beta chain comes out of a study of blood T cells in healthy people across ages. This clonotype was detected only a few times. Its antigen is unknown. With a J-beta primer mix and a sample-barcoded 5' primer, a second PCR ran about 7 to 12 cycles. TCRdb redid the calling of the 5' RACE reads with MiXCR, one entry per CDR3 protein. The sample yields about 800,000 distinct CDR3 sequences, roughly 25% seen once. This CDR3 region has 16 residues. Germline lookup yields CDR1 LNHNV and CDR2 YYDKDF (reference sequence). The V end lost 0 bases, the J end lost 1 base, and 12 bases lay between the germline ends. Study-wide findings and caveats: Long-lived donors carried more naive CD4+ cells and greater diversity than aged donors. Because donor CMV status was unknown, expanded clonotype changes were possibly confounded.

The same specimen was also included in a second study, on T cells of mothers and their children. This second report adds: In cDNA synthesis, all of the extracted RNA was used at around 1.5 ug per 15 ul. Second-round PCR products received sample barcodes and 2-4 random nucleotides from the M1S primer.

The TCR originated in a boy younger than 18 in good health. Sequenced input: blood. V is TRBV15 and J is TRBJ1-1; D possibly corresponds to TRBD1 (5 bases). CDR3 in amino acids: CATSRDPGSRNTEAFF. Written as DNA, the CDR3 is TGTGCCACCAGCAGAGATCCAGGGTCGAGGAACACTGAAGCTTTCTTT. The complete variable domain, with remaining parts taken from reference TRBV15 and TRBJ1-1, reads DAMVIQNPRYQVTQFGKPVTLSCSQTLNHNVMYWYQQKSSQAPKLLFHYYDKDFNNEADTPDNFQSRRPNTSFCFLDIRSPGLGDTAMYLCATSRDPGSRNTEAFFGQGTRLTVV.